These T cell receptor beta chains were read from a single sample in a study of blood T cell repertoires in COVID-19. The assay was immunoSEQ multiplex PCR, and TCRdb's table has in-frame clones only and misses some. The data hold tens of thousands of clones, with roughly 93% observed a single time. The sample consisted of peripheral blood. The receptors derive from a human donor in a cohort sampled during active COVID-19. CDR3s include the opening cysteine and the closing phenylalanine or tryptophan. The order of the fields is D gene, V gene, CDR3 protein. The D gene is left open where the match is weak.

NA	TRBV4-2	CASSQVGGTGELFF
TRBD1	TRBV9	CASSEGQTNNQPQHF
TRBD2	TRBV4-1	CASRPGRAREADTQYF
TRBD1	TRBV19	CASTERGQGAVRSGNTIYF
NA	TRBV27	CASSSTGKGMAEAFF
NA	TRBV4-3	CASSQDFVGGQLNQPQHF
NA	TRBV19	CATHPTSAGTYEQYF
NA	TRBV7-2	CASSARLVFETQYF
NA	TRBV11-3	CASSSGRGELFF
NA	TRBV5-1	CASSSSGGGNYGYTF
TRBD1	TRBV6-2/TRBV6-3	CASSPGGISNQPQHF
NA	TRBV25-1	CASSDHRFARGNTIYF
TRBD1	TRBV6-5	CASSPQGLETQYF
TRBD2	TRBV28	CASGQGLAGNEQFF